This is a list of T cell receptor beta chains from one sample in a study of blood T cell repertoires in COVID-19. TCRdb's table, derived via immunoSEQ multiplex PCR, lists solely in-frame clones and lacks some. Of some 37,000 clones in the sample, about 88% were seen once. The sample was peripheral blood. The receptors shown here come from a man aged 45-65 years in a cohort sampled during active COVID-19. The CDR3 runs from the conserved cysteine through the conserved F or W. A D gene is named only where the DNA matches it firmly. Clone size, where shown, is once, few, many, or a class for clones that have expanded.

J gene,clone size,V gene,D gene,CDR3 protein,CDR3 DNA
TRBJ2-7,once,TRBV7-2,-,CASRPPTGYEQYF,TGTGCCAGCAGACCCCCGACCGGGTACGAGCAGTACTTC
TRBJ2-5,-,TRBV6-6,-,CASSPRGTSETQYF,TGTGCCAGCAGCCCCAGAGGGACTTCGGAGACCCAGTACTTC
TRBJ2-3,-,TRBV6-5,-,CASSYSPRGSTDTQYF,TGTGCCAGCAGTTACTCGCCGCGCGGGAGCACAGATACGCAGTATTTT
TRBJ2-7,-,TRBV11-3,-,CASSLGPVEQYF,TGTGCCAGCAGCTTAGGCCCGGTCGAGCAGTACTTC
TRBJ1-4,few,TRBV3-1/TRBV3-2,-,CASSQGQESEKLFF,TGTGCCAGCAGCCAAGGACAGGAATCTGAAAAACTGTTTTTT
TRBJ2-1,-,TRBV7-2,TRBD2,CASSLARELTYNEQFF,TGTGCCAGCAGCTTAGCGCGGGAGTTAACCTACAATGAGCAGTTCTTC
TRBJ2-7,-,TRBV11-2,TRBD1,CASSLGTGAYEQYF,TGTGCCAGCAGCTTAGGGACAGGAGCCTACGAGCAGTACTTC
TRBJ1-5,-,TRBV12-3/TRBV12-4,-,CASSLYGQPQHF,TGTGCCAGCAGTTTATACGGTCAGCCCCAGCATTTT
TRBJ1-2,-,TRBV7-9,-,CASSLVSSRGYTF,TGTGCCAGCAGCTTAGTGTCTAGTCGTGGCTACACCTTC
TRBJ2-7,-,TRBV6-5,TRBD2,CATARSGVGYEQYF,TGTGCCACTGCCCGTAGCGGGGTCGGATACGAGCAGTACTTC
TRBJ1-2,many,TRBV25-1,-,CASSEAWPGWGDGYTF,TGTGCCAGCAGTGAAGCTTGGCCAGGGTGGGGGGATGGCTACACCTTC
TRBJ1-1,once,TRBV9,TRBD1,CASSRGLDTEAFF,TGTGCCAGCAGCAGGGGGCTGGACACTGAAGCTTTCTTT
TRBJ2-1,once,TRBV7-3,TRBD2,CASSPGTSGSDEQFF,TGTGCCAGCAGCCCCGGGACTAGCGGGAGCGATGAGCAGTTCTTC
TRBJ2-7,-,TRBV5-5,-,CASSPRGGAHEQYF,TGTGCCAGCAGCCCTCGAGGGGGGGCCCACGAGCAGTACTTC
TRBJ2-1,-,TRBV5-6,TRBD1,CASSLRAGGAQGNEQFF,TGTGCCAGCAGCTTGCGGGCAGGGGGCGCCCAAGGCAATGAGCAGTTCTTC
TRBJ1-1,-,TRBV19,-,CASSIVDSNTEAFF,TGTGCCAGTAGTATAGTCGACAGTAACACTGAAGCTTTCTTT
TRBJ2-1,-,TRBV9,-,CASSDRNGDGDEQFF,TGTGCCAGCAGCGACCGGAACGGGGATGGGGATGAGCAGTTCTTC
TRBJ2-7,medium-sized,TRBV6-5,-,CASSYLSSSYEQYF,TGTGCCAGCAGTTACTTGTCTAGCTCCTACGAGCAGTACTTC
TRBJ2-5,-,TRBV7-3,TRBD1,CASSSGQQSYDQETQYF,TGTGCCAGCAGCTCGGGACAGCAGAGCTATGACCAAGAGACCCAGTACTTC
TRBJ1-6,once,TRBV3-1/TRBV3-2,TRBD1,CASSLYYGQAWDSPLHF,TGTGCCAGCAGCCTTTACTACGGACAGGCTTGGGATTCACCCCTCCACTTT
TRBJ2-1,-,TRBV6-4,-,CASSLTGGEGNEQFF,TGTGCCAGCAGCCTGACAGGAGGGGAGGGTAATGAGCAGTTCTTC
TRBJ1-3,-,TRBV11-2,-,CASSLDADTIYF,TGTGCCAGCAGCTTAGATGCGGACACCATATATTTT
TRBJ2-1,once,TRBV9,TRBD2,CASREGTSGYNEQFF,TGTGCCAGCAGGGAGGGGACTAGCGGGTACAATGAGCAGTTCTTC
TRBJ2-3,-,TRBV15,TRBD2,CATSRERGGGADTQYF,TGTGCCACCAGCAGAGAACGCGGTGGGGGGGCAGATACGCAGTATTTT
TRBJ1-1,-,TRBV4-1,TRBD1,CASSHPGQGSTEAFF,TGCGCCAGCAGCCACCCCGGACAGGGGAGCACTGAAGCTTTCTTT
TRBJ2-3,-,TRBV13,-,CASSLTGGVFDTQYF,TGTGCCAGCAGCTTAACAGGCGGGGTTTTTGATACGCAGTATTTT
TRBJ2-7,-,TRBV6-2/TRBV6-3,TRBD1,CASSTLRDRMSYEQYF,TGTGCCAGCAGTACACTCCGGGACAGGATGTCCTACGAGCAGTACTTC
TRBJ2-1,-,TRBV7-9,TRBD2,CASSNLGLIVSNEQFF,TGTGCCAGCAGCAATCTGGGACTAATAGTATCCAATGAGCAGTTCTTC
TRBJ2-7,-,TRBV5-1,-,CASSYGRETYEQYF,TGCGCCAGCAGCTACGGACGGGAAACCTACGAGCAGTACTTC
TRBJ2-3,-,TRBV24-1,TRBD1,CATSDFKGTDTDTQYF,TGTGCCACCAGTGATTTCAAGGGGACAGACACAGATACGCAGTATTTT
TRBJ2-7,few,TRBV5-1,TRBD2,CASSLIGGGADEQYF,TGCGCCAGCAGCTTGATCGGCGGGGGGGCCGACGAGCAGTACTTC
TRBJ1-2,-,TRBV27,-,CASSLWWGDYGYTF,TGTGCCAGCAGCCTATGGTGGGGAGACTATGGCTACACCTTC
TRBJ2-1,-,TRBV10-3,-,CAISEGSSYNEQFF,TGTGCCATCAGTGAGGGTAGCTCCTACAATGAGCAGTTCTTC
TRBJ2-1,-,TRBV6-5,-,CASSYASDNEQFF,TGTGCCAGCAGTTACGCCTCAGACAATGAGCAGTTCTTC
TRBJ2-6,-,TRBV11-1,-,CASSFFPSGANVLTF,TGTGCCAGCAGCTTCTTTCCCTCTGGGGCCAACGTCCTGACTTTC
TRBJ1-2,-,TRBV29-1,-,CCTGGSQDSRYGYTF,TGCTGTACTGGGGGGTCTCAAGACTCTAGATATGGCTACACCTTC
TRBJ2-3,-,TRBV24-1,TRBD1,CATSDRDRSFSTDTQYF,TGTGCCACCAGTGATCGGGACAGGTCGTTTAGCACAGATACGCAGTATTTT
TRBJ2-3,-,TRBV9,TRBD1,CASSARQGNLIPADTQYF,TGTGCCAGCAGCGCCCGACAGGGAAATTTAATTCCGGCAGATACGCAGTATTTT
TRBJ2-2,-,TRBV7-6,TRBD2,CASSLVTSDPTGELFF,TGTGCCAGCAGCTTAGTGACTAGCGATCCCACCGGGGAGCTGTTTTTT
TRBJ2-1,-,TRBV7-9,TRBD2,CASSTAGLAGLYNEQFF,TGTGCCAGCAGCACCGCGGGACTAGCGGGGCTTTACAATGAGCAGTTCTTC
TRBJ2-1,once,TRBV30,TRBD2,CAWNLAGGRNEQFF,TGTGCCTGGAACCTAGCGGGGGGGAGGAATGAGCAGTTCTTC
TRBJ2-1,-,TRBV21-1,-,CASSKYLAGYNEQFF,TGTGCCAGCAGCAAATATCTAGCGGGGTACAATGAGCAGTTCTTC
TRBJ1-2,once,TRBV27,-,CASSLRGGHGYTF,TGTGCCAGCAGTTTACGAGGAGGGCATGGCTACACCTTC
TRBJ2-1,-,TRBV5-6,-,CASSTTDSNYNEQFF,TGTGCCAGCAGCACCACGGACTCTAACTACAATGAGCAGTTCTTC
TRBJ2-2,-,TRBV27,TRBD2,CASSRGTSGSPGELFF,TGTGCCAGCAGTCGAGGGACTAGCGGGAGTCCCGGGGAGCTGTTTTTT
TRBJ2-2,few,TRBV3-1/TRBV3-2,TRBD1,CASRDGQGVTGELFF,TGTGCCAGCAGGGACGGACAGGGGGTTACCGGGGAGCTGTTTTTT
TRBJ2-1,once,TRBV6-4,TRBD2,CASSELAGDVDEQFF,TGTGCCAGCAGTGAACTAGCGGGAGATGTAGATGAGCAGTTCTTC
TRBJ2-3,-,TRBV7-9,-,CASSLDAAGRTDTQYF,TGTGCCAGCAGCTTAGATGCCGCAGGGCGCACAGATACGCAGTATTTT
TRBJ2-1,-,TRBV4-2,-,CASSQEGQGTDNEQFF,TGTGCCAGCAGCCAAGAAGGGCAGGGGACCGACAATGAGCAGTTCTTC
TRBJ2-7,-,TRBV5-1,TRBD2,CASSAEREIYEQYF,TGCGCCAGCAGCGCCGAGCGGGAGATATACGAGCAGTACTTC
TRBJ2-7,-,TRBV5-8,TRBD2,CASSLNGGGFYEQYF,TGTGCCAGCAGCTTAAACGGGGGGGGTTTCTACGAGCAGTACTTC
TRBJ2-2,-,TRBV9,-,CASSVGGGRELFF,TGTGCCAGCAGCGTAGGAGGAGGCAGGGAGCTGTTTTTT
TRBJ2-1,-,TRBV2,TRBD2,CASSGASGRPEYNEQFF,TGTGCCAGCAGTGGTGCTAGCGGGAGACCCGAGTACAATGAGCAGTTCTTC
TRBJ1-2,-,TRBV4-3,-,CASSPTMSGEVYGYTF,TGCGCCAGCAGTCCCACCATGTCAGGGGAAGTCTATGGCTACACCTTC
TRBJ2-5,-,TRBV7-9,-,CASSGLNKETQYF,TGTGCCAGCAGCGGGCTTAATAAAGAGACCCAGTACTTC
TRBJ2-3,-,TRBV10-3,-,CANALGRTDTQYF,TGTGCCAACGCCTTGGGCCGCACAGATACGCAGTATTTT
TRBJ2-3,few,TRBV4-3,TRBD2,CASSQAGGPDTQYF,TGCGCCAGCAGCCAAGCGGGGGGGCCAGATACGCAGTATTTT